These T cell receptor beta chains were read from a single sample in a study of blood T cells in healthy people across ages. Using its own MiXCR run on the 5' RACE reads, TCRdb lists one record per CDR3 protein. This table has over 1,200,000 distinct CDR3 sequences, 59% appearing once. The sequenced sample was blood. The receptors were sampled from a man between 18 and 35 years old in good health. The CDR3 runs from the conserved cysteine through the conserved F or W. A D gene is named only where the DNA matches it firmly. A row's size may be missing; if present it is once, few, many or a size class.

size: -
J: TRBJ2-5
V: TRBV25-1
D: -
CDR3: CARSTGPPYQETQYF
DNA: TGTGCCAGAAGCACAGGGCCCCCGTACCAAGAGACCCAGTACTTC

size: -
J: TRBJ2-6
V: TRBV28
D: TRBD1
CDR3: CASREPGQDSGANVLTF
DNA: TGTGCCAGCAGAGAACCGGGACAGGACTCTGGGGCCAACGTCCTGACTTTC

size: -
J: TRBJ2-2
V: TRBV6-2/TRBV6-3
D: -
CDR3: CASSYSTGVRGELFF
DNA: TGTGCCAGCAGTTACTCGACTGGGGTCAGAGGGGAGCTGTTTTTT

size: -
J: TRBJ1-2
V: TRBV5-1
D: TRBD1
CDR3: CASSPGQGQVAARNYGYTF
DNA: TGCGCCAGCAGCCCAGGACAGGGACAAGTTGCTGCCCGAAACTATGGCTACACCTTC

size: few
J: TRBJ1-2
V: TRBV5-1
D: -
CDR3: CASSLAYWEGYGYTF
DNA: TGCGCCAGCAGCTTGGCCTACTGGGAAGGCTATGGCTACACCTTC

size: -
J: TRBJ2-1
V: TRBV20-1
D: -
CDR3: CSARLRNYNEQFF
DNA: TGCAGTGCTAGGCTCCGGAATTACAATGAGCAGTTCTTC

size: few
J: TRBJ2-7
V: TRBV29-1
D: TRBD2
CDR3: CSVGVLGLAMNEQYF
DNA: TGCAGCGTTGGGGTTTTGGGACTAGCGATGAACGAGCAGTACTTC

size: -
J: TRBJ2-7
V: TRBV4-1
D: -
CDR3: CASSWVAPLDGTYEQYF
DNA: TGCGCCAGCAGCTGGGTTGCTCCCCTGGATGGTACCTACGAGCAGTACTTC

size: many
J: TRBJ2-1
V: TRBV28
D: -
CDR3: CASSEDSSYNEQFF
DNA: TGTGCCAGCAGTGAGGACAGCTCCTACAATGAGCAGTTCTTC

size: -
J: TRBJ1-2
V: TRBV6-2/TRBV6-3
D: -
CDR3: CASSIRGGYTF
DNA: TGTGCCAGCAGCATCAGGGGAGGCTACACCTTC

size: few
J: TRBJ1-1
V: TRBV29-1
D: TRBD1
CDR3: CSATAQGSEAFF
DNA: TGCAGCGCCACCGCACAGGGGTCTGAAGCTTTCTTT

size: few
J: TRBJ1-5
V: TRBV6-6
D: -
CDR3: CASSFFSNQPQHF
DNA: TGTGCCAGCAGTTTTTTTAGCAATCAGCCCCAGCATTTT